This is a list of T cell receptor beta chains from one sample in a study of T-cell reconstitution after alpha-beta-depleted transplantation in children. Using its own MiXCR run on the PCR reads, TCRdb lists one record per CDR3 protein. The data show a few hundred thousand distinct CDR3 sequences, 23% seen once. The sequences come from PBMCs, mostly from graft donor cells, collected 180 days after TCRalphabeta/CD19-depleted stem cell transplant. The receptors here all came from a male patient younger than 18 who had a stem cell transplant for acute lymphoblastic leukemia, so the T cells may come from the graft donor. The CDR3 runs from the conserved cysteine through the conserved F or W. Fields, in order: J gene, V gene, CDR3 protein.

TRBJ2-4 TRBV15 CATSRVHKGVAKNIQYF
TRBJ2-5 TRBV11-2 CASSLVVTGGRETQYF
TRBJ1-5 TRBV20-1 CSASRTGISYSNQPQHF
TRBJ1-1 TRBV10-1 CASSESVWASNTEAFF
TRBJ1-2 TRBV29-1 CSVERGAEGYTF
TRBJ1-1 TRBV12-3/TRBV12-4 CASSFKTGSFGAFF
TRBJ1-2 TRBV4-1 CASSQVGGYGYTF
TRBJ2-2 TRBV20-1 CSARGQKWAGELFF
TRBJ2-3 TRBV27 CASSPLWQVEGTDTQYF
TRBJ2-1 TRBV5-1 CASRSGGFSYNEQFF
TRBJ2-7 TRBV27 CASTPTRDPDEQYF
TRBJ2-2 TRBV5-1 CASSWGGSTGELFF
TRBJ2-1 TRBV24-1 CATADWLSYNEQFF
TRBJ2-7 TRBV4-2 CASCPEADEQYF
TRBJ2-7 TRBV12-3/TRBV12-4 CASRGLAGGRGYEQYF
TRBJ1-1 TRBV20-1 CSARFQGIRAEAFF
TRBJ2-7 TRBV5-1 CASSFPRTGPYEQYF
TRBJ2-5 TRBV6-1 CASSRRGGGQETQYF
TRBJ1-3 TRBV7-2 CASSYDRGNTTYF
TRBJ1-1 TRBV19 CASSIEGTVNTEAFF
TRBJ2-7 TRBV7-2 CASSLETGATYEQYF
TRBJ2-3 TRBV19 CASSLYSSRGDTQYF
TRBJ2-7 TRBV7-3 CASSLTGTGSYEQYF
TRBJ2-7 TRBV20-1 CSARSRLAVPYEQYF
TRBJ2-3 TRBV20-1 CSASRLAFSSTDTQYF
TRBJ1-2 TRBV2 CASSSEANYGYTF
TRBJ2-7 TRBV6-5 CASSYSRRTYEQYF
TRBJ2-3 TRBV15 CATREGGPSDTQYF
TRBJ2-2 TRBV2 CASIRRDRGRTGELFF
TRBJ1-1 TRBV19 CASSIFNRGNTEAFF
TRBJ2-5 TRBV2 CASSARWTSGETQYF
TRBJ2-1 TRBV20-1 CSARDREWGYNEQFF
TRBJ2-1 TRBV5-1 CASSFPGGYNEQFF
TRBJ2-2 TRBV5-1 CASSPGLAGWRELFF
TRBJ2-7 TRBV7-2 CASSLWAAYEQYF
TRBJ1-2 TRBV3-1 CASSLSGPEGYTF
TRBJ1-5 TRBV6-5 CASSYGKGDRANQPQHF
TRBJ1-2 TRBV20-1 CSARDRGRPYGYTF
TRBJ2-7 TRBV20-1 CSARRGFGQYF
TRBJ2-3 TRBV4-1 CASSQGLAGGPRDTQYF
TRBJ2-7 TRBV9 CASSVEPGLASHEQYF
TRBJ1-3 TRBV12-3/TRBV12-4 CASSLQYTIYF
TRBJ1-3 TRBV7-9 CASSLFDWTGPGNTIYF
TRBJ2-7 TRBV20-1 CSARQRGRGYEQYF
TRBJ2-3 TRBV20-1 CSAREVARTDTQYF
TRBJ1-2 TRBV6-4 CASSSDRGYFGYTF
TRBJ2-5 TRBV3-1 CASSPPLGTQYF
TRBJ2-2 TRBV9 CASSVTSGRVAGELFF
TRBJ1-5 TRBV3-1 CASSPQGRGSNQPQHF